The 25 T cell receptor beta chains below all came from one sample that was sequenced in a study of CD8+ T cells in alopecia areata. Treatment denoted: oral pan-JAK inhibitor, 5-10 mg twice daily. As the sequencing template, cDNA was produced by extracting RNA and reverse transcribing it. Assay: immunoSEQ multiplex PCR; the TCRdb copy retains only in-frame clones and omits some. The data hold approximately 190,000 clones, with about three fifths observed a single time. The sample consisted of CD4+ T cells sorted from blood, taken at week 24, from a patient treated with tofacitinib. These receptors were taken from a human donor with alopecia areata.

The V gene is TRBV28, the J gene TRBJ2-7, with D perhaps matching TRBD2 (5 bases). The CDR3 sequence is 12 residues long. Trimming removed 6 bases from V and 4 bases from J, with 10 bases in between. Germline CDR1 and CDR2: MDHEN and SYDVKM. The DNA for the CDR3 is TGTGCCAGCAGGCTCGGGGAGTACGAGCAGTACTTC. This gives the protein CASRLGEYEQYF. Filled out from reference TRBV28 and TRBJ2-7, the complete variable domain reads DVKVTQSSRYLVKRTGEKVFLECVQDMDHENMFWYRQDPGLGLRLIYFSYDVKMKEKGDIPEGYSVSREKKERFSLILESASTNQTSMYLCASRLGEYEQYFGPGTRLTVT.

This clone has only a few counts. The rearrangement joins TRBV4-1 to TRBJ2-5, with D possibly called TRBD1 or TRBD2 (5 bases each). V dropped 1 base and J dropped 1 base, with 10 bases sitting between them. CDR1 is MGHRA and CDR2 is YSYEKL in the germline V gene. The CDR3 has 15 residues. The CDR3 DNA reads as TGCGCCAGCAGCCAAGGAGGGGTAGCCCAAGAGACCCAGTACTTC. This translates into CASSQGGVAQETQYF.

The CDR3 region is CASRTRPGQGTDTQYF. CDR3 in DNA: TGTGCCAGTAGAACCCGACCGGGACAGGGGACAGATACGCAGTATTTT. The J gene is TRBJ2-3, the V gene TRBV19; 10 bases align to TRBD1. V dropped 6 bases and J dropped 3; count of bases not matched to a gene: 9. The CDR3 is 16 amino acids. Germline V gene sequence: CDR1 LNHDA, CDR2 SQIVND (reference sequence).

The gene calls are TRBV4-1 and TRBJ2-7; TRBD2 might be the D (5 bases). Trimming shortened V by 3 bases and J by 2 bases, and 14 bases separated the two germline ends. The germline gives CDR1 MGHRA, CDR2 YSYEKL. The CDR3 contains 15 residues. CDR3 region: CASSQTTGVTYEQYF. DNA of the CDR3: TGCGCCAGCAGCCAGACCACCGGGGTAACCTACGAGCAGTACTTC.

The chain uses TRBV5-6 and TRBJ2-1; 9 positions agree with TRBD2. The V gene's germline CDR1 is SGHDT and CDR2 YYEEEE. V shed 4 bases and J 7 bases; nucleotides not matched to a gene: 6. CDR3 size: 14 residues. Written as DNA, the CDR3 is TGTGCCAGCAGCATGGGACTAGCAGGTAATGAGCAGTTCTTC. This codes for CASSMGLAGNEQFF.

This chain joins TRBV7-3 and TRBJ2-7; TRBD1 or TRBD2 may be the D gene (5 bases each). With 0 bases removed from V and 3 bases from J, the gap between germline ends came to 9 bases. Germline loops: CDR1 SGHTA, CDR2 FQGTGA. The CDR3 runs to 14 residues. The DNA of the CDR3 is TGTGCCAGCAGCTTAACGGGGACGGGCTACGAGCAGTACTTC. It yields the protein CASSLTGTGYEQYF. The variable domain in full, completed from reference TRBV7-3 and TRBJ2-7, reads GAGVSQTPSNKVTEKGKYVELRCDPISGHTALYWYRQSLGQGPEFLIYFQGTGAADDSGLPNDRFFAVRPEGSVSTLKIQRTERGDSAVYLCASSLTGTGYEQYFGPGTRLTVT.

The V and J genes are TRBV19 and TRBJ1-6; D is undetermined. The V end lost 6 bases, the J end lost 7 bases, and 16 bases lay between the germline ends. Germline V lookup: CDR1 LNHDA, CDR2 SQIVND (reference sequence). The CDR3 totals 15 residues. CDR3: CASRLAGNINSPLHF. CDR3 DNA: TGTGCCAGTAGGCTGGCGGGCAACATCAATTCACCCCTCCACTTT.

The rearrangement links TRBV29-1 to TRBJ2-3; possibly TRBD1 or TRBD2 for D (7 bases each). The CDR3 length is 15 residues. V lost 6 bases and J lost 3, with 19 bases in between. Per germline, CDR1 SQVTM and CDR2 ANQGSEA. The CDR3 loop reads CSVSPTGRVTDTQYF. The CDR3 nucleotides read TGCAGCGTCTCCCCGACAGGGAGGGTGACAGATACGCAGTATTTT.

For this clone: The sample holds other DNA sequences that translate to the same CDR3. This chain connects TRBV9 to TRBJ2-3; TRBD2 matches at 7 bases. Germline loops: CDR1 SGDLS, CDR2 YYNGEE. V trimming: 0 bases; J trimming: 3 bases; junction bases outside the gene matches: 4. The CDR3 covers 15 residues. DNA of the CDR3: TGTGCCAGCAGCGTAGGCGGGCGGGGGACAGATACGCAGTATTTT. Residues: CASSVGGRGTDTQYF.

The chain has TRBV7-2 and TRBJ1-4; possible D gene TRBD1, 5 bases. Per the germline V gene, CDR1 is SGHTA and CDR2 is FQGNSA. Trimming took 1 base from V and 10 from J, leaving 16 bases between them. The CDR3 is 15 amino acids. This CDR3 is CASSLVPARGGKLFF. The CDR3 coding sequence is TGTGCCAGCAGCTTAGTTCCGGCAAGGGGAGGAAAACTGTTTTTT.

The genes are TRBV30 and TRBJ1-5, with D perhaps TRBD1 (6 bases). CDR1 and CDR2 (germline): GTSNPN, SVGIG (reference sequence). The ends were cut back, 5 bases at V and 5 bases at J, with 13 bases in the middle. The CDR3 totals 13 residues. CDR3 in DNA: TGTGCCTGGGGGCACAGGGAAGATCAGCCCCAGCATTTT. Translated: CAWGHREDQPQHF.

This clone was counted between two and nine times. The genes are TRBV4-1 and TRBJ2-4; 14 bases agree with TRBD2. Germline CDR1 reads MGHRA; CDR2 reads YSYEKL. V shed 5 bases, J shed 8 bases, and the junction held 8 bases outside the gene matches. The CDR3 has 16 amino acids. The CDR3 reads CASSGRTSGGSDIQYF. For the CDR3, the DNA is TGCGCCAGCAGCGGCCGGACTAGCGGGGGGTCGGACATTCAGTACTTC.

This clone was counted only a few times. CDR3 region: CSVARGSYGYTF. Written as DNA, the CDR3 is TGCAGCGTTGCGCGGGGTAGCTATGGCTACACCTTC. This chain uses TRBV29-1 with TRBJ1-2; the D is unclear. Germline loops: CDR1 SQVTM, CDR2 ANQGSEA. This CDR3 has 12 residues. V was pared by 4 bases and J by 4 bases, with 10 bases between. Drawing the rest from reference TRBV29-1 and TRBJ1-2, the complete variable domain is SAVISQKPSRDICQRGTSLTIQCQVDSQVTMMFWYRQQPGQSLTLIATANQGSEATYESGFVIDKFPISRPNLTFSTLTVSNMSPEDSSIYLCSVARGSYGYTFGSGTRLTVV.

This clone was seen at least ten times. This chain uses TRBV2 with TRBJ2-1; 10 bases fit TRBD2. This CDR3 is 14 amino acids long. Germline trimming cut 7 bases from V and 14 bases from J; bases unmatched to any gene: 14. CDR1 is SNHLY, CDR2 FYNNEI, per germline. CDR3 DNA: TGTGCCAGCATGAAAGCGGGAGGGAGTGCGAGGAAGTTCTTC. It is translated as CASMKAGGSARKFF.

This clone has a handful of counts. V usage is TRBV27 and J usage is TRBJ2-2; D gene ambiguous. With 5 bases removed from V and 6 bases from J, the gap between germline ends came to 4 bases. Germline V gene lookup returns CDR1 MNHEY and CDR2 SMNVEV (reference sequence). This CDR3 is built from 11 residues. CDR3 protein: CASSRAGELFF. The CDR3 coding sequence is TGTGCCAGCAGTAGGGCCGGGGAGCTGTTTTTT.

The chain employs TRBV2 and TRBJ2-3; possibly TRBD2 for D (7 bases). Between the trimmed V and J ends, which lost 7 bases and 11 bases, there was a span of 22 bases. The CDR3 totals 14 residues. Germline V gene sequence: CDR1 SNHLY, CDR2 FYNNEI. The CDR3 nucleotides read TGTGCCAGCAAGGGGGACTATATATCAGAGAGGCAGTATTTT. Translation: CASKGDYISERQYF.

The gene calls are TRBV19 and TRBJ1-2, with 8 bases identical to TRBD1. The CDR3 is 15 residues long. In germline, CDR1 is LNHDA, CDR2 SQIVND (reference sequence). V shed 4 bases, J shed 2 bases, and the junction held 6 bases outside the gene matches. CDR3 DNA: TGTGCCAGTAGTAGACAGGGGACCTTCAACTATGGCTACACCTTC. Translating it yields CASSRQGTFNYGYTF.

The chain combines TRBV7-2 with TRBJ1-2, with 8 bases aligning to TRBD1. Germline V gene sequence: CDR1 SGHTA, CDR2 FQGNSA. The ends lost 1 base at V and 1 base at J; junction bases unmatched: 5. CDR3 size: 16 residues. This CDR3 reads CASSLGGRGLNYGYTF. The CDR3 bases are TGTGCCAGCAGCTTAGGGGGCAGGGGGCTTAACTATGGCTACACCTTC.

The table lists this clone with a few counts. The same CDR3 arises from other DNA sequences in this sample as well. The rearrangement joins TRBV7-9 to TRBJ2-5; D remains unclear. Germline V CDR1 and CDR2: SEHNR, FQNEAQ (reference sequence). Trimming pared 5 bases from V and 2 bases from J, leaving 3 bases between. There are 11 residues in the CDR3. The CDR3 region is CASSQQETQYF. Here the CDR3 DNA reads TGTGCCAGCAGCCAACAAGAGACCCAGTACTTC. The variable domain in full, completed from reference TRBV7-9 and TRBJ2-5, reads DTGVSQNPRHKITKRGQNVTFRCDPISEHNRLYWYRQTLGQGPEFLTYFQNEAQLEKSRLLSDRFSAERPKGSFSTLEIQRTEQGDSAMYLCASSQQETQYFGPGTRLLVL.

This chain joins TRBV4-1 and TRBJ1-4, with D unresolved. The CDR3 runs 17 residues. Per the germline V gene, CDR1 is MGHRA and CDR2 is YSYEKL. V gave up 1 base and J gave up 2 bases, with 14 bases separating them. The DNA of the CDR3 is TGCGCCAGCAGCCAAGCCCCCCCCCGCGGGACTAATGAAAAACTGTTTTTT. It specifies CASSQAPPRGTNEKLFF.

This sequence joins TRBV5-1 and TRBJ2-7, with 12 nucleotides matching TRBD2. Looked up from germline, CDR1 is SGHRS and CDR2 is YFSETQ. The CDR3 has 16 amino acids. Trimming cost V 0 bases and J 4 bases; bases outside gene matches: 5. CDR3 protein: CASSLDTSGRLYEQYF. In DNA form, the CDR3 reads TGCGCCAGCAGCTTGGATACTAGCGGGAGGTTATACGAGCAGTACTTC. Variable domain in full (rest from reference TRBV5-1 and TRBJ2-7): KAGVTQTPRYLIKTRGQQVTLSCSPISGHRSVSWYQQTPGQGLQFLFEYFSETQRNKGNFPGRFSGRQFSNSRSEMNVSTLELGDSALYLCASSLDTSGRLYEQYFGPGTRLTVT.

This clone has more than one count but fewer than ten. The chain has TRBV29-1 and TRBJ2-3, with D unresolved. The V gene lost 7 bases and the J gene lost 0 bases, with 8 bases spanning the gap. Germline V gives CDR1 SQVTM, CDR2 ANQGSEA. The CDR3 totals 12 residues. CDR3 coding DNA: TGCAGCGGCCGTAGTAGCACAGATACGCAGTATTTT. Translation: CSGRSSTDTQYF.

This clone has just a few counts. The chain links TRBV7-8 to TRBJ2-7; the D gene could be TRBD1 or TRBD2 (6 bases each). The CDR3 loop spans 11 amino acids. Per germline, CDR1 SGHVS and CDR2 FQNEAQ. V shed 2 bases and J shed 9 bases, with 8 bases lying between them. The CDR3 DNA reads TGTGCCAGCAGCTTAAAGGGGGGGCAGTACTTC. It specifies CASSLKGGQYF.

V usage is TRBV7-9 and J usage is TRBJ2-3, with D possibly being TRBD1 (5 bases). This CDR3 contains 13 residues. The germline CDR1 and CDR2 sequences are SEHNR and FQNEAQ (reference sequence). V was pared by 6 bases and J by 3 bases, with 10 bases between. DNA of the CDR3: TGTGCCAGCAGACCGACAGCTACAGATACGCAGTATTTT. It encodes CASRPTATDTQYF.

The chain employs TRBV5-1 and TRBJ2-1; D perhaps matches TRBD2 (6 bases). The CDR3 is 15 residues long. V was pared by 6 bases and J by 1 base, with 14 bases between. From germline, CDR1 is SGHRS and CDR2 YFSETQ. The CDR3 protein is CASNERAQSYNEQFF. The CDR3 DNA reads TGCGCCAGCAACGAGCGGGCACAATCCTACAATGAGCAGTTCTTC.